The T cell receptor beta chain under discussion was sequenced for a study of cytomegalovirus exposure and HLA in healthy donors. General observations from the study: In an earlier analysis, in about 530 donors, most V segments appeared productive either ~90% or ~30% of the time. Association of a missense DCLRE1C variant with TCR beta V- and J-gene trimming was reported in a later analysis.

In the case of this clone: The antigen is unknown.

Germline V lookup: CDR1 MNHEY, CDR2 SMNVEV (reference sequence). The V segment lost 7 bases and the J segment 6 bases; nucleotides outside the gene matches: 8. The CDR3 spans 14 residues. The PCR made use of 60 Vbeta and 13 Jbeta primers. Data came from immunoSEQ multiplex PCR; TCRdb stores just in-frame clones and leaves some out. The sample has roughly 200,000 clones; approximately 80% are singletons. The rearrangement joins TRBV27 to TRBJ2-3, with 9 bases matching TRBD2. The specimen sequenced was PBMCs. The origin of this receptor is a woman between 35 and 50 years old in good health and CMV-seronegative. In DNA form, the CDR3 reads TGTGCCAGCAATCCCCTAGCGGGGTCGGATACGCAGTATTTT. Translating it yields CASNPLAGSDTQYF.